This TCR beta chain was captured by sequencing in a study of PD-L1 blockade in urothelial cancer. Across the study: Twenty-five of 29 patients were men who had bladder-origin urothelial cancer. Blood was analyzed 3 weeks (second dose) and 6 weeks after treatment start.

The length of the CDR3 is 14 residues. CDR1 and CDR2 (germline): LNHDA, SQIVND (reference sequence). The ends were cut back, 1 base at V and 0 bases at J, with 5 bases in the middle. Synthetic TCR analog templates were added to each PCR reaction. The repertoire was sequenced with immunoSEQ multiplex PCR; TCRdb's copy has only in-frame clones and lacks some. The sample records under 40,000 clones, 80% to 90% being singletons. This sample comprised PBMCs, obtained around atezolizumab (anti-PD-L1) treatment. The sequence derives from a man aged 45-60 years with urothelial cancer. The chain combines TRBV19 with TRBJ2-3; no firm D call. The CDR3: CASSIGASTDTQYF. In nucleotides, the CDR3 is TGTGCCAGTAGTATAGGAGCTAGCACAGATACGCAGTATTTT.